These 9 T cell receptor beta chains share one sample of origin, sequenced in a study of blood T cell repertoires in COVID-19. Generated by immunoSEQ multiplex PCR, the TCRdb table keeps only in-frame clones and is missing some. The sample records roughly 250,000 clones, approximately 90% being singletons. Material for sequencing was PBMCs or T cells enriched from blood (not recorded which). These receptors all come from a woman aged 45-65 years who had recovered from COVID-19.

This chain joins TRBV19 and TRBJ1-2; 9 nucleotides match TRBD1. The length of the CDR3 is 13 residues. Germline assignment: CDR1 LNHDA and CDR2 SQIVND (reference sequence). V was clipped by 5 bases and J by 4 bases; unmatched bases: 2. In DNA, the CDR3 is TGTGCCAGTAGTTTACAGGGGGCCTATGGCTACACCTTC. Amino acid sequence: CASSLQGAYGYTF.

V is TRBV4-3 and J is TRBJ2-7; the D is unclear. The CDR3 runs 14 residues. Germline assignment: CDR1 LGHNA and CDR2 YSLEER. V gave up 0 bases and J gave up 0 bases, with 6 bases separating them. CDR3: CASSQDSLSYEQYF. The CDR3 DNA is TGCGCCAGCAGCCAAGATAGTCTCTCCTACGAGCAGTACTTC.

The V gene is TRBV28, the J gene TRBJ2-7; TRBD2 agrees at 7 bases. The CDR3 extends over 13 amino acids. The germline CDR1 and CDR2 sequences are MDHEN and SYDVKM. V gave up 5 bases and J gave up 4 bases; unmatched junction bases: 5. The CDR3 region has the DNA TGTGCCAGCAGTGCGCGGACTAGTTACGAGCAGTACTTC. It translates to CASSARTSYEQYF. Variable domain in full (rest from reference TRBV28 and TRBJ2-7): DVKVTQSSRYLVKRTGEKVFLECVQDMDHENMFWYRQDPGLGLRLIYFSYDVKMKEKGDIPEGYSVSREKKERFSLILESASTNQTSMYLCASSARTSYEQYFGPGTRLTVT.

The gene calls are TRBV19 and TRBJ2-7; D is unclear. The V gene's germline CDR1 is LNHDA and CDR2 SQIVND (reference sequence). The CDR3 has 13 residues. Trimming took 4 bases from V and 4 from J, leaving 11 bases between them. The CDR3 DNA follows: TGTGCCAGTAGTAGGAGCGCTCTTTACGAGCAGTACTTC. It is translated as CASSRSALYEQYF.

V gene TRBV2 combines with J gene TRBJ1-2; 8 nucleotides line up with TRBD1. The CDR3 consists of 14 residues. J lost 3 bases, V lost 6 bases, and 6 bases had no gene match. Germline V gene data show CDR1 as SNHLY and CDR2 as FYNNEI. Here the CDR3 DNA reads TGTGCCAGCAGGGAGGGACAGGCATACTATGGCTACACCTTC. Translated: CASREGQAYYGYTF.

The chain is built from TRBV10-3 and TRBJ1-1; weak D call: TRBD1 (5 bases). Germline CDR1 ENHRY, CDR2 SYGVKD. CDR3 size: 13 residues. V was cut by 11 bases and J by 2 bases, with 15 bases left in between. In DNA, the CDR3 is TGTGCCTCGAAGCAAGGGGAAAACACTGAAGCTTTCTTT. It codes for CASKQGENTEAFF.

This rearrangement joins TRBV6-2 or TRBV6-3 to TRBJ2-7; 7 bases are shared with TRBD1. After removal of 1 base from V and 6 bases from J, the junction contained 3 bases not matched to a gene. Germline V gene lookup returns CDR1 MNHEY and CDR2 SVGEGT. The CDR3 totals 13 residues. CDR3 nucleotide sequence: TGTGCCAGCAGTTACTGGTCAGGGGGCGAGCAGTACTTC. It translates to CASSYWSGGEQYF.

This chain links TRBV4-2 with TRBJ1-1; D gene uncertain. The CDR3 runs 15 residues. V was trimmed by 0 bases and J by 1 base, leaving 9 bases between them. CDR1 and CDR2 (germline): LGHNA, YNFKEQ. The CDR3 DNA sequence: TGTGCCAGCAGCCAAGATTTTAGCGGGAACACTGAAGCTTTCTTT. Its protein product is CASSQDFSGNTEAFF.

The V and J genes are TRBV2 and TRBJ1-5; no reliable D call. This CDR3 is built from 15 residues. Trimming cost V 2 bases and J 0 bases, with 8 bases left between them. Germline CDR1 is SNHLY and CDR2 is FYNNEI. CDR3 sequence (DNA): TGTGCCAGCAGTGAACGGGGTCATAGCAATCAGCCCCAGCATTTT. Translation: CASSERGHSNQPQHF.